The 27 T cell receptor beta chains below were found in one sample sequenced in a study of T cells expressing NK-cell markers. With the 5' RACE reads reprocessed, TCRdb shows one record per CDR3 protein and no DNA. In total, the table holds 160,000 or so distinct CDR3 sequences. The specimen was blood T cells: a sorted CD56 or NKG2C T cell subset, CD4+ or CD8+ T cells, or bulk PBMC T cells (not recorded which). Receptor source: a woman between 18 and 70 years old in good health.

The CDR3 region is CAISALGLAGTDTQYF. This chain connects TRBV10-3 to TRBJ2-3; TCRdb outputs TRBD2, but without DNA this stays unchecked. The CDR3 has 16 amino acids. Per the germline V gene, CDR1 is ENHRY and CDR2 is SYGVKD.

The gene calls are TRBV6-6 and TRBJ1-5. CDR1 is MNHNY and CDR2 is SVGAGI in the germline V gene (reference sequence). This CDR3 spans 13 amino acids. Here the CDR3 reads CASRPGGNQPQHF.

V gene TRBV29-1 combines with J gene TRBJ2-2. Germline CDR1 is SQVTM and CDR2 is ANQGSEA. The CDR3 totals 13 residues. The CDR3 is CSVAAYSSGELFF.

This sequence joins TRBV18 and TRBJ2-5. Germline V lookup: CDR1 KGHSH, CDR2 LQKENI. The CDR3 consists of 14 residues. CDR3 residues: CASSPPGAQETQYF.

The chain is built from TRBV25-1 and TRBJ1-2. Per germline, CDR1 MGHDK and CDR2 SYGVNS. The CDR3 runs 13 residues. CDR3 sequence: CASSHTSNYGYTF.

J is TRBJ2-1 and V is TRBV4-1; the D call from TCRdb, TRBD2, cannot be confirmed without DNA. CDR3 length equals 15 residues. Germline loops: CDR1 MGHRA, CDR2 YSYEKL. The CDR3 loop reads CASSQPTSGGAWQFF.

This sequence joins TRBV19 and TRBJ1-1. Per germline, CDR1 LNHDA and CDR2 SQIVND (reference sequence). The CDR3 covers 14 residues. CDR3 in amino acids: CASTRRTANTEAFF.

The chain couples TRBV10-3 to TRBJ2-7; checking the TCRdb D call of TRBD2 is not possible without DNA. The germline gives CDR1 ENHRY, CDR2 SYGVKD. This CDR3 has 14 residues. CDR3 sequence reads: CAIRGLAGAYEQYF.

This CDR3 reads CASSPSGGTGTYEQYF. The chain links TRBV5-1 to TRBJ2-7; the TCRdb D gene call, TRBD1, has no DNA to confirm it. This CDR3 is 16 amino acids long. CDR1 is SGHRS and CDR2 is YFSETQ in the germline V gene.

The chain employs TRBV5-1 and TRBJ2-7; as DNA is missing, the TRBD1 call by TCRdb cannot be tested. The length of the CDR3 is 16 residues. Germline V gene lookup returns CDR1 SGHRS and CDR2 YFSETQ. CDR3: CASSLGGTLYSYEQYF.

The CDR3 sequence: CASSFSIQGAGDTQYF. The V call is TRBV12-3 or TRBV12-4, the J call TRBJ2-3; absent DNA, TCRdb's TRBD1 call cannot be checked. The CDR3 has 16 residues.

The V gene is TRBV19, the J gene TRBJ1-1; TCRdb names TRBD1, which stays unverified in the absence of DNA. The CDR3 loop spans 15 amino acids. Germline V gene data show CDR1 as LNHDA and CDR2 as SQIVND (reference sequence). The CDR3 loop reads CASRSAGTANTEAFF.

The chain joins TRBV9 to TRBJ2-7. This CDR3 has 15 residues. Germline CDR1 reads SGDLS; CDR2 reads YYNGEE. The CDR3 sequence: CASSVAPGVSYEQYF. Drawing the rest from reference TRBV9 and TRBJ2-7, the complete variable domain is DSGVTQTPKHLITATGQRVTLRCSPRSGDLSVYWYQQSLDQGLQFLIQYYNGEERAKGNILERFSAQQFPDLHSELNLSSLELGDSALYFCASSVAPGVSYEQYFGPGTRLTVT.

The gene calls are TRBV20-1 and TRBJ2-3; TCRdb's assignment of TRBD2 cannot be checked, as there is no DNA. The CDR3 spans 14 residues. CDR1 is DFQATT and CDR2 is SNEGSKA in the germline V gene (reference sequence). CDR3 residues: CSAVSGSRADTQYF.

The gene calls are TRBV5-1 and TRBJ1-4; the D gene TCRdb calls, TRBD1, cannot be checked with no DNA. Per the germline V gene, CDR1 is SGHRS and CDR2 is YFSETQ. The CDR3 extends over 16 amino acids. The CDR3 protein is CASSLGTSSGDEKLFF.

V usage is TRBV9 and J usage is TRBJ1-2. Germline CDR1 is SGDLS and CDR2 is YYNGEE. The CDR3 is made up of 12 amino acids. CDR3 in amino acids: CASEGLTYGYTF.

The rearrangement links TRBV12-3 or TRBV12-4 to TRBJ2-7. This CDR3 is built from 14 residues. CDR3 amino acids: CASSLLQGYYEQYF.

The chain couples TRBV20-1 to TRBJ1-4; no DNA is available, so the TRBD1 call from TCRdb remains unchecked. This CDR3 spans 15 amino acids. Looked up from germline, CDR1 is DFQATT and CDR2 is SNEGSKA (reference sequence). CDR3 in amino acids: CSARDRGHPNEKLFF.

The CDR3 region is CASSRQVSAFF. The rearrangement uses TRBV2 and TRBJ1-1; TCRdb gives TRBD1 as the D gene, but with no DNA this cannot be confirmed. Germline CDR1 reads SNHLY; CDR2 reads FYNNEI. The CDR3 has 11 residues. Full variable domain (missing parts from reference TRBV2 and TRBJ1-1): EPEVTQTPSHQVTQMGQEVILRCVPISNHLYFYWYRQILGQKVEFLVSFYNNEISEKSEIFDDQFSVERPDGSNFTLKIRSTKLEDSAMYFCASSRQVSAFFGQGTRLTVV.

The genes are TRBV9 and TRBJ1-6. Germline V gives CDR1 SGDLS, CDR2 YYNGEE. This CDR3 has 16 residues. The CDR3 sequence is CASSVTDSSYNSPLHF.

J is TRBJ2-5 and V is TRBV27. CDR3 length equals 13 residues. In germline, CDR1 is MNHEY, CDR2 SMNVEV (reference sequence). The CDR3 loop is CASRFGSQETQYF.

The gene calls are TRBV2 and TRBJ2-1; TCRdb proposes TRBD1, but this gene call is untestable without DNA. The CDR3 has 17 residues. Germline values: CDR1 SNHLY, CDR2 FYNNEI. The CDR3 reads CASSLPGGTSSYNEQFF.

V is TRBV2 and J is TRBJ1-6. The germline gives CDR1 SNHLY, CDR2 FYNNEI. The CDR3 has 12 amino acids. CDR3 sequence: CASSDVGKALHF.

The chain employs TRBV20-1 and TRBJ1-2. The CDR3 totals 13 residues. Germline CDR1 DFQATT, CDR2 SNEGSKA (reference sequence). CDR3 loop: CSARGARRSGYTF.

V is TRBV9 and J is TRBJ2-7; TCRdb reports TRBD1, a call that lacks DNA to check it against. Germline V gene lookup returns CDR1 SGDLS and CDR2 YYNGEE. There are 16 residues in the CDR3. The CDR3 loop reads CASSSQSGTGSYEQYF.

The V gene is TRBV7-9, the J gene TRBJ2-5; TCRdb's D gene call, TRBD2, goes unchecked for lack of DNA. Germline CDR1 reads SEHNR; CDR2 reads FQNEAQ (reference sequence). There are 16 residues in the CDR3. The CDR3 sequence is CASSLVAGLAQETQYF.

The CDR3 spells CASSFRDTSTEAFF. V is TRBV7-2 and J is TRBJ1-1; checking the TCRdb D call of TRBD1 is not possible without DNA. There are 14 residues in the CDR3. CDR1 is SGHTA and CDR2 is FQGNSA in the germline V gene.